This T cell receptor (beta chain) was recorded in a study of technical replicates of blood from several donors. Produced via immunoSEQ multiplex PCR; TCRdb's table is partial and in-frame only. The repertoire holds under 20,000 clones, with over 70% as singletons. The CDR3 runs to 17 residues. The V and J ends lost 0 bases and 1 base, in that order; junction bases with no gene match: 6. The germline V gene encodes CDR1 SGHRS and CDR2 YFSETQ. This chain uses TRBV5-1 with TRBJ2-2; 7 bases are a match to TRBD2. The clonotype comes from a human donor in good health. The specimen sequenced was PBMCs. The CDR3 region is CASSLVPSGVNTGELFF. CDR3 DNA sequence: TGCGCCAGCAGCTTGGTCCCGAGCGGGGTGAACACCGGGGAGCTGTTTTTT.